The 19 T cell receptor beta chains reported below all come from one sample, sequenced in a study of cytomegalovirus exposure and HLA in healthy donors. The protocol was immunoSEQ multiplex PCR, while the TCRdb copy is restricted to in-frame clones and leaves out a portion. The repertoire has about 280,000 clones, 88% of them found once; the top ten carry approximately 0.95%. The specimen sequenced was PBMCs. The receptor set was obtained from a woman between 18 and 29 years old in good health and CMV-seronegative.

This sequence joins TRBV28 and TRBJ1-1; D may be TRBD1 (5 bases). V lost 8 bases and J lost 5, with 12 bases in between. The CDR3 contains 12 residues. Germline loops: CDR1 MDHEN, CDR2 SYDVKM. In nucleotides, the CDR3 is TGTGCCAGCCTTCTGGGGGGGACTGAAGCTTTCTTT. Translation gives CASLLGGTEAFF.

The genes are TRBV11-2 and TRBJ2-5, with D maybe TRBD2 (6 bases). CDR1 is SGHAT and CDR2 is FQNNGV in the germline V gene. The CDR3 totals 16 residues. Trimming stripped 2 bases from V and 5 bases from J, with 18 bases between. CDR3 sequence: CASSLNYNPRGETQYF. CDR3 nucleotides: TGTGCCAGCAGCTTAAACTACAACCCCCGGGGGGAGACCCAGTACTTC.

The chain links TRBV9 to TRBJ2-2, with TRBD1 matching 11 bases. The CDR3 is 16 amino acids. With 3 bases clipped from V and 5 bases from J, the junction kept 6 bases outside the gene matches. Looked up from germline, CDR1 is SGDLS and CDR2 is YYNGEE. This CDR3 is CASSARDRGSTGELFF. In DNA, the CDR3 is TGTGCCAGCAGCGCCCGGGACAGGGGGTCTACCGGGGAGCTGTTTTTT.

J is TRBJ1-6 and V is TRBV29-1, with TRBD1 matching over 8 bases. The CDR3 sequence is 13 residues long. J lost 7 bases, V lost 7 bases, and 6 bases had no gene match. From germline, CDR1 is SQVTM and CDR2 ANQGSEA. The CDR3 region is CSAGAGGNSPLHF. The DNA of the CDR3 is TGCAGCGCTGGGGCAGGGGGCAATTCACCCCTCCACTTT.

The CDR3 DNA reads as TGTGCCAGCAGTTTGCGGACAGGGGGCTGGGAGACCCAGTACTTC. It is translated as CASSLRTGGWETQYF. V usage is TRBV27 and J usage is TRBJ2-5, with 11 bases identical to TRBD1. Per germline, CDR1 MNHEY and CDR2 SMNVEV (reference sequence). The CDR3 is 15 residues long. The V and J ends lost 3 bases and 5 bases, in that order; junction bases with no gene match: 5.

This clone was recorded a few times. V and J are TRBV19 and TRBJ1-2; 9 bases agree with TRBD1. V was clipped by 5 bases and J by 8 bases; unmatched bases: 9. There are 14 residues in the CDR3. Germline CDR1 and CDR2: LNHDA and SQIVND (reference sequence). The CDR3 loop is CASSEQGAGDGYTF. CDR3 sequence (DNA): TGTGCCAGTAGTGAACAGGGGGCAGGCGACGGCTACACCTTC. Full variable domain (missing parts from reference TRBV19 and TRBJ1-2): DGGITQSPKYLFRKEGQNVTLSCEQNLNHDAMYWYRQDPGQGLRLIYYSQIVNDFQKGDIAEGYSVSREKKESFPLTVTSAQKNPTAFYLCASSEQGAGDGYTFGSGTRLTVV.

The V gene is TRBV6-6, the J gene TRBJ2-1; 8 bases are a match to TRBD1. The V gene's germline CDR1 is MNHNY and CDR2 SVGAGI (reference sequence). V lost 5 bases and J lost 7; bases outside the gene matches: 1. CDR3 length equals 12 residues. The CDR3 spells CASSDRGNEQFF. In DNA, the CDR3 is TGTGCCAGCAGTGACAGGGGAAATGAGCAGTTCTTC.

This clone was detected only once. Written as DNA, the CDR3 is TGTGCCAGCAGTTATGGTAGCGGGGGCTACAATGAGCAGTTCTTC. It specifies CASSYGSGGYNEQFF. The chain employs TRBV6-5 and TRBJ2-1; 9 bases map to TRBD2. V lost 3 bases to trimming and J lost 3 bases; unmatched junction nucleotides: 3. This CDR3 has 15 residues. Germline CDR1 and CDR2: MNHEY and SVGAGI.

V is TRBV28 and J is TRBJ1-2; 7 bases line up with TRBD1. This CDR3 region has 13 residues. V lost 5 bases, J lost 13 bases, and 13 bases stayed unmatched. CDR1 and CDR2 (germline): MDHEN, SYDVKM. CDR3 nucleotide sequence: TGTGCCAGCAGTCAGGGACAGACCGGCTCTATCACCTTC. Translated, it gives CASSQGQTGSITF.

The V call is TRBV14, the J call TRBJ2-7, with a weak D call TRBD1 (5 bases). V lost 4 bases and J lost 3, with 19 bases in between. This CDR3 has 16 amino acids. Germline V gene data show CDR1 as SGHDN and CDR2 as FVKESK. CDR3 DNA sequence: TGTGCCAGCAGCCCCCCCCCGCAGGGCTCCTACTACGAGCAGTACTTC. Translated, it gives CASSPPPQGSYYEQYF. The complete variable domain, with remaining parts taken from reference TRBV14 and TRBJ2-7, reads EAGVTQFPSHSVIEKGQTVTLRCDPISGHDNLYWYRRVMGKEIKFLLHFVKESKQDESGMPNNRFLAERTGGTYSTLKVQPAELEDSGVYFCASSPPPQGSYYEQYFGPGTRLTVT.

The rearrangement joins TRBV5-1 to TRBJ2-4; D gene uncertain. This CDR3 is built from 18 residues. In germline, CDR1 is SGHRS, CDR2 YFSETQ. The V and J ends lost 3 bases and 5 bases respectively, with 24 bases between them. The CDR3 loop is CASSYNPQTSRPQNIQYF. DNA of the CDR3: TGCGCCAGCAGCTACAACCCCCAGACAAGCAGGCCGCAAAACATTCAGTACTTC.

The chain links TRBV18 to TRBJ1-2; TRBD1 might be the D (5 bases). The V end was cut by 2 bases, the J end by 0 bases, with 7 bases between. This CDR3 has 14 residues. CDR1 and CDR2 (germline): KGHSH, LQKENI. The CDR3 loop reads CASSPRTTNYGYTF. In DNA form, the CDR3 reads TGTGCCAGCTCACCAAGGACAACTAACTATGGCTACACCTTC.

This rearrangement joins TRBV6-5 to TRBJ1-1; TRBD1 agrees at 9 bases. The germline V gene encodes CDR1 MNHEY and CDR2 SVGAGI. The V gene end was trimmed by 4 bases and the J gene end by 3 bases; junction bases not matched to a gene: 6. The CDR3 spans 15 residues. The CDR3 DNA reads as TGTGCCAGCAGTTCACCTACAGGGGGCTACACTGAAGCTTTCTTT. This sequence encodes CASSSPTGGYTEAFF.

The chain combines TRBV5-1 with TRBJ2-2; 7 bases map to TRBD2. Germline V gene lookup returns CDR1 SGHRS and CDR2 YFSETQ. The CDR3 loop spans 18 amino acids. The junction had 12 bases not matched to a gene; V was cut back by 0 bases and J by 4 bases. Here the CDR3 DNA reads TGCGCCAGCAGCTTGGGATTAGCATCCGGGAGGAGCACCGGGGAGCTGTTTTTT. As protein: CASSLGLASGRSTGELFF.

The V and J genes are TRBV5-1 and TRBJ1-1, with a possible D match to TRBD1 (6 bases). Looked up from germline, CDR1 is SGHRS and CDR2 is YFSETQ. The CDR3 is 15 amino acids. With 0 bases removed from V and 10 bases from J, the gap between germline ends came to 19 bases. The CDR3 sequence is CASSLGGPWVVGAFF. The CDR3 DNA reads TGCGCCAGCAGCTTGGGGGGGCCTTGGGTTGTGGGAGCTTTCTTT.

The chain links TRBV27 to TRBJ1-5; D uncertain. Per germline, CDR1 MNHEY and CDR2 SMNVEV (reference sequence). V shed 3 bases and J shed 3 bases, with 9 bases lying between them. This CDR3 is built from 14 residues. CDR3 amino acids: CASSFGQYNQPQHF. The CDR3 DNA reads TGTGCCAGCAGTTTTGGGCAGTACAATCAGCCCCAGCATTTT.

The CDR3 protein is CASSEEYEQYF. CDR3 sequence (DNA): TGTGCCAGCAGCGAGGAATACGAGCAGTACTTC. The chain is built from TRBV6-1 and TRBJ2-7; D is unclear. The CDR3 length is 11 residues. The germline V gene encodes CDR1 MNHNS and CDR2 SASEGT. V shed 6 bases and J shed 4 bases, with 7 bases lying between them.

This chain links TRBV9 with TRBJ1-2; D might be TRBD1 (6 bases). This CDR3 is built from 15 residues. CDR1 is SGDLS and CDR2 is YYNGEE in the germline V gene. Trimming pared 4 bases from V and 2 bases from J, leaving 15 bases between. CDR3 in amino acids: CASSLRAQGNYGYTF. DNA for the CDR3: TGTGCCAGCAGCCTTAGGGCTCAGGGGAACTATGGCTACACCTTC.

The gene calls are TRBV5-4 and TRBJ2-3, with no clear D. CDR3 length equals 14 residues. V was cut by 4 bases and J by 6 bases, with 15 bases left in between. Per germline, CDR1 SGHNT and CDR2 YYREEE (reference sequence). The CDR3 coding sequence is TGTGCCAGCAGCGCCCCCCGTATCGGGGATACGCAGTATTTT. It yields the protein CASSAPRIGDTQYF.